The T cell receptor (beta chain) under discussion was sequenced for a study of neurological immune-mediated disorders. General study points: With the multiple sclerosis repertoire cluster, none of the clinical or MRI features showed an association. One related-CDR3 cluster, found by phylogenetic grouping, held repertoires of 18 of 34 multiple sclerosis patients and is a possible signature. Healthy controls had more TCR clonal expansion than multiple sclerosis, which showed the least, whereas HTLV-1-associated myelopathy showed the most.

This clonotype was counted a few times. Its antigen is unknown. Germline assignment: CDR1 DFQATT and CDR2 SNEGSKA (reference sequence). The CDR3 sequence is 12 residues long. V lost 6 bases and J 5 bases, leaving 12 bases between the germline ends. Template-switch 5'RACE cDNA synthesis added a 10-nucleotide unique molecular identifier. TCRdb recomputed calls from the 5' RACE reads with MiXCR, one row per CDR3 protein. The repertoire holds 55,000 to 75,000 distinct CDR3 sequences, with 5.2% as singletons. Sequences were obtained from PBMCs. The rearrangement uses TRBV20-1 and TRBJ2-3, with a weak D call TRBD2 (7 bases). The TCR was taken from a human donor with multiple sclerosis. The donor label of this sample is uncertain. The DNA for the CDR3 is TGCAGTGCCGCGAGGGGGGGAGATACGCAGTATTTT. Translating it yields CSAARGGDTQYF.